These 5 T cell receptor beta chains were sequenced from one sample in a study of tumor T cells in aggressive B-cell lymphoma. TCRdb's table, derived via immunoSEQ multiplex PCR, lists solely in-frame clones and lacks some. The sample comprises roughly 880 clones, 55% to 70% of which are singletons, and about a fifth rests with the top ten. Source material: tumor tissue. These receptors all stem from an adult with diffuse large B cell lymphoma.

The sample holds a few counts of this clone. The chain links TRBV5-1 to TRBJ2-4, with TRBD1 matching over 8 bases. V lost 0 bases and J lost 0; bases outside the gene matches: 8. Germline V CDR1 and CDR2: SGHRS, YFSETQ. The CDR3 has 18 residues. CDR3 residues: CASSLDRGFTIAKNIQYF. The CDR3 bases are TGCGCCAGCAGCTTGGACAGGGGGTTTACCATAGCCAAAAACATTCAGTACTTC.

This clone has only one observation. The CDR3 DNA sequence: TGTGCCAGCACAGAACAGGGGGCCCTCTCTGGGGCCAACGTCCTGACTTTC. Translation: CASTEQGALSGANVLTF. The chain joins TRBV28 to TRBJ2-6; TRBD1 matches at 9 bases. The CDR3 contains 17 residues. Looked up from germline, CDR1 is MDHEN and CDR2 is SYDVKM. After removal of 7 bases from V and 0 bases from J, the junction contained 7 bases not matched to a gene.

Details on this clone: Germline and junction disagree at one end, which may indicate a read error. The same CDR3 also results from other DNA sequences found in this sample. This rearrangement joins TRBV6-5 to TRBJ1-5; perhaps TRBD1 as D (5 bases). CDR1 and CDR2 from the germline V gene are MNHEY and SVGAGI. The CDR3 contains 13 residues. Here the CDR3 reads CASSWGAEQPQHF. DNA of the CDR3: TGTGCCAGCAGTTGGGGCGCGGAGCAGCCTCAGCATTTT.

This clone was recorded a few times. The chain couples TRBV5-4 to TRBJ2-7; D perhaps matches TRBD2 (6 bases). Per germline, CDR1 SGHNT and CDR2 YYREEE (reference sequence). The V end lost 4 bases, the J end lost 5 bases, and 22 bases lay between the germline ends. The CDR3 consists of 16 residues. The CDR3 is CASSPNRGGITNEQYF. DNA of the CDR3: TGTGCCAGCAGCCCCAATCGCGGAGGGATCACGAACGAGCAGTACTTC.

Worth noting for this clone: Distinct nucleotide sequences in the sample also encode this CDR3. The J gene is TRBJ1-2, the V gene TRBV7-3; the match to TRBD1 covers 8 bases. Germline assignment: CDR1 SGHTA and CDR2 FQGTGA. Unmatched junction bases numbered 9, after V lost 4 bases and J lost 11 bases. The CDR3 loop spans 13 amino acids. CDR3 region: CASSYDRGSGYTF. CDR3 DNA: TGTGCCAGCAGCTACGACAGGGGAAGTGGTTACACCTTC.